Sequencing of this T cell receptor (beta chain) was carried out in a study of blood T cells in healthy people across ages. V lost 3 bases and J lost 8, with 10 bases in between. The CDR3 extends over 11 amino acids. Germline assignment: CDR1 SQVTM and CDR2 ANQGSEA. Sample-barcoded 5' priming and a J-beta primer mix drove a second PCR of roughly 6 to 12 cycles. TCRdb reprocessed the 5' RACE reads via MiXCR and lists one record per CDR3 protein. The data show about 1.8 million distinct CDR3 sequences, with around 50% seen just once and 2.1% held by the top ten. Sequenced sample: blood. The chain couples TRBV29-1 to TRBJ1-2; D remains ambiguous. This TCR derives from a woman in her thirties or forties in good health. The CDR3 bases are TGCAGCGTTGATCTACAAAGGGGCTACACCTTC. Protein: CSVDLQRGYTF.